The T cell receptor (beta chain) under discussion was sequenced for a study of blood T cell repertoires in COVID-19. Study overall: From the United States, Italy and Spain came samples of acute and convalescent COVID-19. The cDNA or gDNA used as material had been derived from T cells, B-cell-depleted T cells, or PBMCs.

The germline gives CDR1 SGHVS, CDR2 FQNEAQ. The CDR3 has 13 amino acids. The V and J ends lost 0 bases and 11 bases respectively, with 13 bases between them. As handled by the study authors: Amplification from reference gene primers served as the basis for estimated nucleated cell counts. Assay used: immunoSEQ multiplex PCR; TCRdb lists only in-frame clones, some missing. V and J calls and clone size follow that table, whereas D and trimming were derived from the DNA. The sample carries more than 350,000 clones, 80% to 90% recorded once. Seattle patients were enrolled while actively infected and followed longitudinally.

The sequenced sample consisted of peripheral blood. The rearrangement uses TRBV7-8 and TRBJ1-1, with D possibly TRBD1 on 5 matching bases. The sequence came from a woman aged 25 to 39 with COVID-19, enrolled during active disease. The CDR3: CASSLALRAEAFF. The CDR3 DNA reads as TGTGCCAGCAGCTTAGCGCTCAGGGCAGAGGCTTTCTTT.